Listed here are 19 T cell receptor beta chains from one sample, sequenced in a study of radiotherapy plus CTLA-4 blockade in lung cancer. Method: immunoSEQ multiplex PCR; TCRdb's copy keeps in-frame clones and lacks some. The sample records 65,000 to 85,000 clones, roughly 69% being singletons. Specimen: peripheral blood, collected from a patient treated with radiotherapy plus ipilimumab. The receptors originated from a human donor with non-small cell lung cancer whose response to radiotherapy plus ipilimumab could not be evaluated.

In its sample, this clone ranks as medium-sized. The CDR3 here is CASSTAGTLNEKLFF. Here the CDR3 DNA reads TGTGCCAGTAGTACCGCGGGGACGCTGAATGAAAAACTGTTTTTT. The chain uses TRBV19 and TRBJ1-4; tentatively, D is TRBD1 (5 bases). The CDR3 covers 15 residues. V lost 4 bases, J lost 5 bases, and 14 bases lay in between. CDR1 is LNHDA, CDR2 SQIVND, per germline (reference sequence).

The V gene is TRBV19, the J gene TRBJ2-7; TRBD1 is a possible D gene (5 bases). The V end lost 5 bases, the J end lost 3 bases, and 14 bases lay between the germline ends. CDR3 length equals 14 residues. Germline V gene lookup returns CDR1 LNHDA and CDR2 SQIVND (reference sequence). This CDR3 reads CASSYGRTIYEQYF. The CDR3 DNA reads TGTGCCAGTAGTTACGGACGGACAATCTACGAGCAGTACTTC.

The genes are TRBV19 and TRBJ2-1, with 8 bases identical to TRBD1. From germline, CDR1 is LNHDA and CDR2 SQIVND (reference sequence). CDR3 length: 15 amino acids. The trim removed 10 bases at V and 2 bases at J, leaving 10 bases unmatched. CDR3 DNA: TGTGCCACACGACAGGGGAGCGTCCCCTACAATGAGCAGTTCTTC. Amino acids: CATRQGSVPYNEQFF. Looking up the rest from reference TRBV19 and TRBJ2-1 gives the full variable domain: DGGITQSPKYLFRKEGQNVTLSCEQNLNHDAMYWYRQDPGQGLRLIYYSQIVNDFQKGDIAEGYSVSREKKESFPLTVTSAQKNPTAFYLCATRQGSVPYNEQFFGPGTRLTVL.

In its sample, this clone was seen once. The chain couples TRBV30 to TRBJ1-2; 10 bases fit TRBD1. The trim removed 2 bases at V and 3 bases at J, leaving 12 bases unmatched. CDR3 length: 17 residues. Germline assignment: CDR1 GTSNPN and CDR2 SVGIG (reference sequence). CDR3 residues: CAWSTFWDRGKDYGYTF. In nucleotides, the CDR3 is TGTGCCTGGAGTACCTTCTGGGACAGGGGTAAGGACTATGGCTACACCTTC.

CDR3 DNA sequence: TGTGCCAGCAGCTCCTCGGGGGGAAACTCTGGAAACACCATATATTTT. Translation: CASSSSGGNSGNTIYF. The rearrangement links TRBV7-9 to TRBJ1-3; TRBD1 is a possible D gene (5 bases). From germline, CDR1 is SEHNR and CDR2 FQNEAQ (reference sequence). V lost 4 bases and J lost 0, with 13 bases in between. This CDR3 has 16 amino acids.

The V gene is TRBV19, the J gene TRBJ1-4, with TRBD1 matching 8 bases. The CDR3 extends over 12 amino acids. Germline V gene lookup returns CDR1 LNHDA and CDR2 SQIVND (reference sequence). The V gene end was trimmed by 10 bases and the J gene end by 7 bases; junction bases not matched to a gene: 5. In DNA form, the CDR3 reads TGTGCCACCACGGACAGGGTTGAAAAACTGTTTTTT. Encoded protein: CATTDRVEKLFF.

The chain is built from TRBV7-9 and TRBJ1-5, with 10 positions matching TRBD1. Trimming took 5 bases from V and 4 from J; bases not matched to a gene: 8. Germline V lookup: CDR1 SEHNR, CDR2 FQNEAQ (reference sequence). This CDR3 region has 16 residues. The CDR3 DNA is TGTGCCAGCAGCCTTACGGACAGGGGGGCAAATCAGCCCCAGCATTTT. This codes for CASSLTDRGANQPQHF. The full variable domain, with the rest looked up from reference TRBV7-9 and TRBJ1-5, is DTGVSQNPRHKITKRGQNVTFRCDPISEHNRLYWYRQTLGQGPEFLTYFQNEAQLEKSRLLSDRFSAERPKGSFSTLEIQRTEQGDSAMYLCASSLTDRGANQPQHFGDGTRLSIL.

This chain's CDR3 is CASSLTSGEVETQYF. CDR3 DNA: TGTGCCAGCAGCTTAACTAGCGGGGAGGTAGAGACCCAGTACTTC. The V gene is TRBV7-6, the J gene TRBJ2-5; 10 bases are a match to TRBD2. The V segment lost 2 bases and the J segment 4 bases; nucleotides outside the gene matches: 4. Germline V gives CDR1 SGHVS, CDR2 FNYEAQ. This CDR3 region has 15 residues.

The V gene is TRBV7-2, the J gene TRBJ1-5, with 9 bases aligning to TRBD1. The length of the CDR3 is 15 residues. Per the germline V gene, CDR1 is SGHTA and CDR2 is FQGNSA. Losses at the gene ends were 5 bases for V and 2 bases for J; bases not matched to a gene: 4. The CDR3 protein is CASSPQGAGNQPQHF. In nucleotides, the CDR3 is TGTGCCAGCAGCCCACAGGGGGCTGGCAATCAGCCCCAGCATTTT.

The chain joins TRBV6-1 to TRBJ1-2, with D perhaps matching TRBD1 (6 bases). Germline CDR1 reads MNHNS; CDR2 reads SASEGT. This CDR3 is 14 amino acids long. V was pared by 1 base and J by 4 bases, with 10 bases between. CDR3 region: CASSEGDMGYGYTF. In DNA form, the CDR3 reads TGTGCCAGCAGTGAAGGGGACATGGGCTATGGCTACACCTTC.

The rearrangement links TRBV30 to TRBJ1-4, with D unresolved. CDR1 and CDR2 (germline): GTSNPN, SVGIG (reference sequence). Trimming took off 3 bases at V and 6 bases at J, with 20 bases between the two ends. The CDR3 has 16 residues. As DNA, the CDR3 is TGTGCCTGGAGAAGTGGCCAGCGGACGCCCGATGAAAAACTGTTTTTT. Its translation is CAWRSGQRTPDEKLFF.

The V and J genes are TRBV5-1 and TRBJ2-1; 8 bases line up with TRBD2. The CDR3 runs to 16 residues. With 4 bases clipped from V and 1 base from J, the junction kept 7 bases outside the gene matches. CDR1 and CDR2 from the germline V gene are SGHRS and YFSETQ. CDR3 amino acids: CASSPSGSISYNEQFF. In DNA form, the CDR3 reads TGCGCCAGCAGCCCGAGCGGGAGTATATCCTACAATGAGCAGTTCTTC.

Concerning this clone itself: An end of the junction differs from the germline gene, which may be a read error. The V call is TRBV2, the J call TRBJ1-1; unclear D gene. Germline CDR1 is SNHLY and CDR2 is FYNNEI. This CDR3 has 12 amino acids. CDR3 bases: TGTGCCAGCGGTGAGGAGGTCACTGAAGCTTTCTTT. Translation: CASGEEVTEAFF.

V and J are TRBV18 and TRBJ1-1; 9 bases line up with TRBD1. CDR3 size: 15 residues. V shed 8 bases and J 0 bases; nucleotides not matched to a gene: 7. The germline gives CDR1 KGHSH, CDR2 LQKENI. DNA of the CDR3: TGTGCCAGCGGGGGGACAGGGTCCGTGAACACTGAAGCTTTCTTT. Protein: CASGGTGSVNTEAFF.

This clone was found a few times. The chain joins TRBV28 to TRBJ2-5; TRBD2 agrees at 12 bases. Trimming removed 6 bases from V and 4 bases from J; junction bases left unmatched: 6. This CDR3 has 15 residues. Germline assignment: CDR1 MDHEN and CDR2 SYDVKM. In nucleotides, the CDR3 is TGTGCCAGCAGCTTAACTAGCGGGGGGCGAGAGACCCAGTACTTC. Translation: CASSLTSGGRETQYF.

The chain employs TRBV4-2 and TRBJ1-5; 7 bases line up with TRBD1. Looked up from germline, CDR1 is LGHNA and CDR2 is YNFKEQ. CDR3 length: 17 amino acids. After removal of 0 bases from V and 2 bases from J, the junction contained 7 bases not matched to a gene. The CDR3 spells CASSQEWTGGGNQPQHF. CDR3 bases: TGTGCCAGCAGCCAAGAATGGACAGGTGGCGGCAATCAGCCCCAGCATTTT.

V is TRBV29-1 and J is TRBJ2-7, with TRBD1 identical over 7 bases. From germline, CDR1 is SQVTM and CDR2 ANQGSEA. V lost 7 bases and J lost 4; bases outside the gene matches: 10. The CDR3 has 13 residues. DNA for the CDR3: TGCAGCGCCAAAAGGACAGGTTTATACGAGCAGTACTTC. The encoded protein is CSAKRTGLYEQYF.

The CDR3 loop is CASSSRTSGSHEQYF. The CDR3 DNA follows: TGTGCCAGCAGCTCCAGGACTAGCGGGAGCCACGAGCAGTACTTC. The rearrangement links TRBV9 to TRBJ2-5; the match to TRBD2 covers 13 bases. The J call is doubtful: the DNA matches TRBJ2-7 better. CDR1 SGDLS and CDR2 YYNGEE come from the germline V gene. The CDR3 contains 15 residues.

The V call is TRBV19, the J call TRBJ1-1; no clear D. Germline CDR1 and CDR2: LNHDA and SQIVND (reference sequence). The CDR3 length is 16 residues. Trimming pared 5 bases from V and 0 bases from J, leaving 16 bases between. CDR3 residues: CASSRVAGGMNTEAFF. CDR3 in DNA: TGTGCCAGTAGTCGAGTGGCAGGAGGCATGAACACTGAAGCTTTCTTT.